These 25 T cell receptor beta chains share one sample of origin, sequenced in a study of T-cell memory formation after mild COVID-19. TCRdb reprocessed the 5' RACE reads via MiXCR and lists one record per CDR3 protein. The sample carries more than 150,000 distinct CDR3 sequences, around a fifth recorded once. Sequencing was carried out using PBMCs or a T cell subset sorted from them (not recorded which). The source of these receptors is an adult woman who had mild COVID-19 (a few samples of this study predate the infection). Cell type and time point are not known.

There are a few counts of this clonotype. The J gene is TRBJ1-2, the V gene TRBV29-1; a weak D match, TRBD1 (5 bases). The CDR3 sequence is 13 residues long. Germline CDR1 SQVTM, CDR2 ANQGSEA. Trimming stripped 5 bases from V and 1 base from J, with 11 bases between. DNA of the CDR3: TGCAGCGTTTTCAAGGGGAATAACTATGGCTACACCTTC. Translation: CSVFKGNNYGYTF.

This chain joins TRBV7-6 and TRBJ2-7; D might be TRBD2 (6 bases). This CDR3 has 16 amino acids. V lost 2 bases and J lost 2, with 16 bases in between. Per the germline V gene, CDR1 is SGHVS and CDR2 is FNYEAQ. In DNA form, the CDR3 reads TGTGCCAGCAGCTTACCCCTCCCGGGGAGGACCTACGAGCAGTACTTC. Translating it yields CASSLPLPGRTYEQYF.

The table lists this clonotype with a few counts. This chain joins TRBV18 and TRBJ1-1; 10 bases are shared with TRBD1. Germline assignment: CDR1 KGHSH and CDR2 LQKENI. The CDR3 length is 16 residues. The ends lost 0 bases at V and 0 bases at J; junction bases unmatched: 1. CDR3 loop: CASSPPGTGVNTEAFF. As DNA, the CDR3 is TGTGCCAGCTCACCACCGGGGACAGGGGTGAACACTGAAGCTTTCTTT. Variable domain in full (rest from reference TRBV18 and TRBJ1-1): NAGVMQNPRHLVRRRGQEARLRCSPMKGHSHVYWYRQLPEEGLKFMVYLQKENIIDESGMPKERFSAEFPKEGPSILRIQQVVRGDSAAYFCASSPPGTGVNTEAFFGQGTRLTVV.

The rearrangement links TRBV9 to TRBJ1-2; 7 nucleotides line up with TRBD1. This CDR3 has 15 residues. V shed 3 bases, J shed 4 bases, and the junction held 9 bases outside the gene matches. Germline lookup yields CDR1 SGDLS and CDR2 YYNGEE. CDR3 sequence (DNA): TGTGCCAGCAGCGACCGACAGGGCTCGGCCTATGGCTACACCTTC. Translating it yields CASSDRQGSAYGYTF.

The rearrangement uses TRBV6-4 and TRBJ1-2; 7 bases line up with TRBD1. The junction had 5 bases not matched to a gene; V was cut back by 0 bases and J by 4 bases. Germline values: CDR1 MRHNA, CDR2 SNTAGT. CDR3 size: 15 residues. CDR3 nucleotide sequence: TGTGCCAGCAGTGACTCCCCGGGACAGACCTATGGCTACACCTTC. The encoded protein is CASSDSPGQTYGYTF.

This clonotype was detected only a few times. The chain links TRBV25-1 to TRBJ2-7, with D unresolved. The germline V and J ends were trimmed by 6 bases and 9 bases, with 15 bases remaining between them. Germline CDR1 MGHDK, CDR2 SYGVNS. The CDR3 totals 12 residues. Here the CDR3 DNA reads TGTGCCAGCAGCCAGACCGGCGTAGTGCAGTACTTC. The encoded protein is CASSQTGVVQYF.

This clonotype was seen only a few times. The chain joins TRBV5-8 to TRBJ2-7; 7 bases fit TRBD1. Looked up from germline, CDR1 is SGHTS and CDR2 is YDEGEE. V lost 3 bases to trimming and J lost 9 bases; unmatched junction nucleotides: 12. The CDR3 consists of 14 residues. CDR3 nucleotide sequence: TGTGCCAGCAGCTACGGGACAGTAATCTTTGGGCAGTACTTC. Translation: CASSYGTVIFGQYF. Full variable domain (rest looked up from reference TRBV5-8 and TRBJ2-7): EAGVTQSPTHLIKTRGQQATLRCSPISGHTSVYWYQQALGLGLQFLLWYDEGEERNRGNFPPRFSGRQFPNYSSELNVNALELEDSALYLCASSYGTVIFGQYFGPGTRLTVT.

This clonotype has a single count. This rearrangement joins TRBV6-2 or TRBV6-3 to TRBJ2-2, with 8 bases lining up with TRBD2. Germline V gives CDR1 MNHEY, CDR2 SVGEGT. Trimming at V came to 5 bases and at J to 5 bases, leaving 13 bases not matched to a gene. This CDR3 region has 17 residues. CDR3: CASSKITAGAGTGELFF. The CDR3 region has the DNA TGTGCCAGCAGTAAAATAACAGCGGGAGCTGGAACCGGGGAGCTGTTTTTT.

The rearrangement links TRBV5-1 to TRBJ2-4; D unclear. Trimming stripped 4 bases from V and 0 bases from J, with 8 bases between. From germline, CDR1 is SGHRS and CDR2 YFSETQ. This CDR3 has 14 amino acids. The CDR3 is CASSARLAKNIQYF. CDR3 coding DNA: TGCGCCAGCAGCGCCAGGCTAGCCAAAAACATTCAGTACTTC.

The chain couples TRBV7-9 to TRBJ1-1, with D uncertain. This CDR3 contains 15 residues. Looked up from germline, CDR1 is SEHNR and CDR2 is FQNEAQ (reference sequence). V gave up 4 bases and J gave up 0 bases, with 12 bases separating them. The CDR3 loop is CASSSGPSMNTEAFF. The CDR3, as DNA: TGTGCCAGCAGCTCCGGACCGAGCATGAACACTGAAGCTTTCTTT.

The chain uses TRBV27 and TRBJ2-1; 8 bases are shared with TRBD1. The CDR3 spans 14 residues. Germline V gene lookup returns CDR1 MNHEY and CDR2 SMNVEV (reference sequence). V was clipped by 5 bases and J by 9 bases; unmatched bases: 9. CDR3 residues: CASSQGQGKAEQFF. The CDR3 DNA reads as TGTGCCAGCAGTCAAGGACAGGGTAAGGCTGAGCAGTTCTTC.

This clonotype was found a few times. The chain combines TRBV6-5 with TRBJ1-4, with D hard to call. This CDR3 region has 15 residues. The germline gives CDR1 MNHEY, CDR2 SVGAGI. V lost 6 bases and J lost 6, with 17 bases in between. CDR3 protein: CASSHGPWEDEKLFF. DNA for the CDR3: TGTGCCAGCAGCCACGGACCCTGGGAGGATGAAAAACTGTTTTTT.

The J gene is TRBJ2-1, the V gene TRBV29-1, with a tentative D call TRBD1 (5 bases). V was clipped by 7 bases and J by 5 bases, with 15 bases between them. Germline assignment: CDR1 SQVTM and CDR2 ANQGSEA. This CDR3 region has 13 residues. The CDR3 protein is CSADRGLDNEQFF. The DNA for the CDR3 is TGCAGCGCCGATAGGGGCCTCGACAATGAGCAGTTCTTC.

This clonotype has at least ten counts. CDR3 DNA: TGTGCCAGCAGCTTCGGGGGCTCCTACAATGAGCAGTTCTTC. Translating it yields CASSFGGSYNEQFF. V is TRBV27 and J is TRBJ2-1; possibly TRBD2 for D (6 bases). Germline-derived CDR1 and CDR2 are MNHEY and SMNVEV (reference sequence). Trimming stripped 6 bases from V and 0 bases from J, with 9 bases between. This CDR3 has 14 residues.

The chain combines TRBV11-2 with TRBJ2-6; a possible D gene is TRBD1 (5 bases). Trimming pared 3 bases from V and 0 bases from J, leaving 9 bases between. Germline CDR1 is SGHAT and CDR2 is FQNNGV. This CDR3 has 16 amino acids. The CDR3 nucleotides read TGTGCCAGCAGCTTTGACAGCTTCTCTGGGGCCAACGTCCTGACTTTC. Its translation is CASSFDSFSGANVLTF.

This chain connects TRBV7-9 to TRBJ2-1; 8 bases are shared with TRBD2. Germline CDR1 is SEHNR and CDR2 is FQNEAQ (reference sequence). CDR3 length equals 17 residues. V shed 0 bases and J 3 bases; nucleotides not matched to a gene: 7. Here the CDR3 reads CASSLAHTSGDYNEQFF. CDR3 sequence (DNA): TGTGCCAGCAGCTTAGCGCACACTAGCGGAGACTACAATGAGCAGTTCTTC.

The table lists this clonotype with a few counts. The chain uses TRBV9 and TRBJ2-5, with D perhaps TRBD1 (6 bases). This CDR3 is 15 amino acids long. Germline assignment: CDR1 SGDLS and CDR2 YYNGEE. The germline V and J ends were trimmed by 3 bases and 0 bases, with 12 bases remaining between them. CDR3 sequence: CASSDGDMYQETQYF. The CDR3 nucleotides read TGTGCCAGCAGCGATGGGGACATGTACCAAGAGACCCAGTACTTC.

Concerning this clonotype itself: At one end, the junction sequence differs from germline, possibly due to a read error. The chain is built from TRBV7-8 and TRBJ1-2; D is possibly TRBD1 (5 bases). Germline loops: CDR1 SGHVS, CDR2 FQNEAQ. The CDR3 runs to 13 residues. CDR3 bases: TGTGCCAGCAGCTTAGAGGGGCAGGGAATTTCCATCTTC. Its translation is CASSLEGQGISIF.

Only a few counts were recorded for this clonotype. The chain carries TRBV12-3 or TRBV12-4 and TRBJ1-2, with TRBD1 as a possible D gene (6 bases). The CDR3 loop spans 13 amino acids. V was trimmed by 9 bases and J by 4 bases, leaving 15 bases between them. DNA of the CDR3: TGTGCCAGTGGGAGGGACAACTCCTATGGCTACACCTTC. Protein product: CASGRDNSYGYTF.

This chain links TRBV29-1 with TRBJ2-7; TRBD2 is a possible D gene (5 bases). The CDR3 spans 13 residues. Per the germline V gene, CDR1 is SQVTM and CDR2 is ANQGSEA. V gave up 3 bases and J gave up 1 base, with 10 bases separating them. CDR3 in DNA: TGCAGCGTTGAGACATGGGAGTCCTACGAGCAGTACTTC. It specifies CSVETWESYEQYF.

This clonotype was seen only a few times. The chain carries TRBV7-3 and TRBJ2-3; D not certain. The CDR3 consists of 13 residues. Germline CDR1 and CDR2: SGHTA and FQGTGA. Between the trimmed V and J ends, which lost 1 base and 5 bases, there was a span of 7 bases. This chain's CDR3 is CASSLKPQDTQYF. The CDR3 DNA is TGTGCCAGCAGCTTAAAACCGCAAGATACGCAGTATTTT. Full variable domain (outside the CDR3, taken from reference TRBV7-3 and TRBJ2-3): GAGVSQTPSNKVTEKGKYVELRCDPISGHTALYWYRQSLGQGPEFLIYFQGTGAADDSGLPNDRFFAVRPEGSVSTLKIQRTERGDSAVYLCASSLKPQDTQYFGPGTRLTVL.

V gene TRBV7-3 combines with J gene TRBJ2-5; TRBD1 aligns across 9 bases. The CDR3 is 14 residues long. Losses at the gene ends were 5 bases for V and 5 bases for J; bases not matched to a gene: 6. Per the germline V gene, CDR1 is SGHTA and CDR2 is FQGTGA. CDR3 sequence: CASSLGTGLETQYF. The CDR3 region has the DNA TGTGCCAGCAGCCTCGGGACAGGGCTGGAGACCCAGTACTTC.

V is TRBV19 and J is TRBJ1-5, with 8 bases lining up with TRBD1. This CDR3 comprises 15 residues. Unmatched junction bases numbered 6, after V lost 6 bases and J lost 2 bases. Germline V gene sequence: CDR1 LNHDA, CDR2 SQIVND (reference sequence). The CDR3 spells CASSPAQGGNQPQHF. CDR3 sequence (DNA): TGTGCCAGTAGCCCAGCACAGGGGGGCAATCAGCCCCAGCATTTT.

The V and J genes are TRBV9 and TRBJ1-3; D not certain. The CDR3 consists of 14 residues. Germline V gene data show CDR1 as SGDLS and CDR2 as YYNGEE. The V end lost 3 bases, the J end lost 0 bases, and 7 bases lay between the germline ends. The CDR3: CASSDWSSGNTIYF. CDR3 nucleotide sequence: TGTGCCAGCAGCGACTGGAGCTCTGGAAACACCATATATTTT.

In nucleotides, the CDR3 is TGCGCCAGCAGTTTCCTGGGCAGCGATATCTATGGCTACACCTTC. It yields the protein CASSFLGSDIYGYTF. This chain connects TRBV5-1 to TRBJ1-2; D call uncertain. The CDR3 is 15 residues long. The germline V and J ends were trimmed by 5 bases and 4 bases, with 18 bases remaining between them. Germline assignment: CDR1 SGHRS and CDR2 YFSETQ.